These 27 T cell receptor beta chains originate from one sample sequenced in a study of PD-1 blockade in mismatch repair-deficient tumors. Using immunoSEQ multiplex PCR, the repertoire was profiled, and TCRdb retains in-frame clones only, with some absent. The sample has approximately 100,000 clones, about four fifths seen once. This material consisted of peripheral blood, taken approximately 35 weeks after starting pembrolizumab. Receptors originate from an adult with mismatch repair-deficient cancer.

This clone has only a few counts. The chain joins TRBV29-1 to TRBJ1-2; 7 bases fit TRBD1. The CDR3 loop spans 13 amino acids. Germline CDR1 SQVTM, CDR2 ANQGSEA. Trimming removed 6 bases from V and 4 bases from J; junction bases left unmatched: 8. CDR3 sequence: CSVGQAGVYGYTF. CDR3 in DNA: TGCAGCGTCGGACAGGCAGGGGTCTATGGCTACACCTTC.

The chain carries TRBV5-8 and TRBJ2-7; perhaps TRBD1 as D (7 bases). Trimming took off 7 bases at V and 5 bases at J, with 13 bases between the two ends. The CDR3 has 12 residues. The germline V gene encodes CDR1 SGHTS and CDR2 YDEGEE. CDR3 residues: CASGRGVDEQYF. CDR3 coding DNA: TGTGCCAGCGGCAGGGGGGTTGACGAGCAGTACTTC.

The chain recombines TRBV18 with TRBJ2-3, with 8 nucleotides matching TRBD2. With 0 bases clipped from V and 4 bases from J, the junction kept 6 bases outside the gene matches. The CDR3 contains 16 residues. Germline CDR1 and CDR2: KGHSH and LQKENI. CDR3 bases: TGTGCCAGCTCACCACCGTTAGCGGGATGGCCAGATACGCAGTATTTT. Translation gives CASSPPLAGWPDTQYF.

J is TRBJ2-5 and V is TRBV11-2; D not resolved. The V gene lost 4 bases and the J gene lost 1 base, with 13 bases spanning the gap. Per germline, CDR1 SGHAT and CDR2 FQNNGV. This CDR3 comprises 15 residues. The CDR3 DNA is TGTGCCAGCAGCTCCCTTGGGGTGCCCCAAGAGACCCAGTACTTC. Translated: CASSSLGVPQETQYF.

In its sample, this clone was seen a few times. This chain uses TRBV9 with TRBJ2-1; TRBD2 matches 10 bases. CDR3 length: 15 amino acids. Per the germline V gene, CDR1 is SGDLS and CDR2 is YYNGEE. The junction had 6 bases not matched to a gene; V was cut back by 0 bases and J by 9 bases. The CDR3 loop is CASSVEPSGSGEQFF. CDR3 DNA: TGTGCCAGCAGCGTAGAGCCTAGCGGGAGCGGTGAGCAGTTCTTC. The full variable domain, its missing parts supplied by reference TRBV9 and TRBJ2-1, is DSGVTQTPKHLITATGQRVTLRCSPRSGDLSVYWYQQSLDQGLQFLIQYYNGEERAKGNILERFSAQQFPDLHSELNLSSLELGDSALYFCASSVEPSGSGEQFFGPGTRLTVL.

The chain recombines TRBV4-3 with TRBJ2-5, with D perhaps matching TRBD1 or TRBD2 (5 bases each). Trimming shortened V by 0 bases and J by 7 bases, and 15 bases separated the two germline ends. Germline V gives CDR1 LGHNA, CDR2 YSLEER. The CDR3 totals 15 residues. CDR3 in amino acids: CASSQDHGGRRTQYF. Here the CDR3 DNA reads TGCGCCAGCAGCCAAGATCATGGGGGACGGCGGACCCAGTACTTC.

This sequence joins TRBV6-5 and TRBJ2-7, with 11 bases lining up with TRBD1. V dropped 4 bases and J dropped 2; count of bases not matched to a gene: 4. CDR3 length: 15 residues. CDR1 MNHEY and CDR2 SVGAGI come from the germline V gene. The CDR3 region has the DNA TGTGCCAGCAGTTTCCGGGACAGGGGGACCTACGAGCAGTACTTC. This gives the protein CASSFRDRGTYEQYF.

This clone has more than one count but fewer than ten. The chain combines TRBV7-3 with TRBJ2-3; D ambiguous. CDR1 is SGHTA, CDR2 FQGTGA, per germline. Between the trimmed V and J ends, which lost 3 bases and 2 bases, there was a span of 6 bases. The CDR3 has 13 residues. The chain's CDR3 is CASSFTDTDTQYF. The DNA for the CDR3 is TGTGCCAGCAGCTTTACAGACACAGATACGCAGTATTTT.

V is TRBV11-3 and J is TRBJ1-3, with D maybe TRBD1 (6 bases). The CDR3 runs to 17 residues. V shed 0 bases and J shed 0 bases, with 12 bases lying between them. The germline CDR1 and CDR2 sequences are SGHNT and YENEEA. CDR3: CASSLDTRQASGNTIYF. CDR3 coding DNA: TGTGCCAGCAGCTTAGACACTCGACAGGCCTCTGGAAACACCATATATTTT.

The rearrangement links TRBV27 to TRBJ2-7; weak D call: TRBD1 (6 bases). From germline, CDR1 is MNHEY and CDR2 SMNVEV (reference sequence). Trimming pared 4 bases from V and 2 bases from J, leaving 12 bases between. The length of the CDR3 is 14 residues. CDR3 bases: TGTGCCAGCAGTTCAGGGGTTAACCCCTACGAGCAGTACTTC. Protein: CASSSGVNPYEQYF.

This chain joins TRBV6-5 and TRBJ2-3, with 9 bases matching TRBD1. J was trimmed by 5 bases and V by 9 bases; bases with no gene match: 6. Germline CDR1 and CDR2: MNHEY and SVGAGI. The CDR3 extends over 13 amino acids. Here the CDR3 DNA reads TGTGCCAGTACACAGGGGGCGCTAGATACGCAGTATTTT. Protein: CASTQGALDTQYF.

This chain uses TRBV19 with TRBJ1-3, with 7 bases identical to TRBD1. The V segment lost 6 bases and the J segment 2 bases; nucleotides outside the gene matches: 7. The CDR3 loop spans 15 amino acids. The germline V gene encodes CDR1 LNHDA and CDR2 SQIVND (reference sequence). DNA for the CDR3: TGTGCCAGTAGCAGAACAGGGGAGGCTGGAAACACCATATATTTT. Translating it yields CASSRTGEAGNTIYF.

The chain is built from TRBV19 and TRBJ2-1, with 8 bases that match TRBD2. After removal of 5 bases from V and 6 bases from J, the junction contained 15 bases not matched to a gene. Looked up from germline, CDR1 is LNHDA and CDR2 is SQIVND (reference sequence). The CDR3 has 17 residues. CDR3: CASSVGVAGSPRNEQFF. The CDR3 region has the DNA TGTGCCAGTAGTGTCGGGGTAGCGGGGTCCCCCCGCAATGAGCAGTTCTTC.

This clone occurred a few times. V is TRBV13 and J is TRBJ1-5; the D is unclear. CDR3 length: 13 residues. V dropped 4 bases and J dropped 6 bases, with 10 bases sitting between them. Germline values: CDR1 PRHDT, CDR2 FYEKMQ (reference sequence). In DNA, the CDR3 is TGTGCCAGCAGCTCCAGCCGCGGTCAGCCCCAGCATTTT. Its protein product is CASSSSRGQPQHF. The whole variable domain, remainder taken from reference TRBV13 and TRBJ1-5, is AAGVIQSPRHLIKEKRETATLKCYPIPRHDTVYWYQQGPGQDPQFLISFYEKMQSDKGSIPDRFSAQQFSDYHSELNMSSLELGDSALYFCASSSSRGQPQHFGDGTRLSIL.

The chain is built from TRBV14 and TRBJ2-2; no clear D. Germline assignment: CDR1 SGHDN and CDR2 FVKESK. The CDR3 covers 14 residues. V gave up 0 bases and J gave up 5 bases, with 7 bases separating them. Here the CDR3 reads CASSQEGRTGELFF. CDR3 DNA: TGTGCCAGCAGCCAAGAAGGGCGAACCGGGGAGCTGTTTTTT.

This sequence joins TRBV2 and TRBJ2-7; TRBD2 aligns across 9 bases. The length of the CDR3 is 16 residues. V trimming: 1 base; J trimming: 4 bases; junction bases outside the gene matches: 8. The germline CDR1 and CDR2 sequences are SNHLY and FYNNEI. CDR3 sequence: CASSEVVAGVRYEQYF. The CDR3 bases are TGTGCCAGCAGTGAAGTGGTAGCGGGAGTACGTTACGAGCAGTACTTC.

This clone was recorded only once. The CDR3 sequence: CASSADSVATEAFF. In DNA form, the CDR3 reads TGTGCCAGCTCAGCCGACAGTGTCGCCACTGAAGCTTTCTTT. The rearrangement uses TRBV18 and TRBJ1-1; TRBD1 might be the D (5 bases). This CDR3 has 14 residues. Per the germline V gene, CDR1 is KGHSH and CDR2 is LQKENI. The germline V and J ends were trimmed by 5 bases and 4 bases, with 14 bases remaining between them.

The gene calls are TRBV5-4 and TRBJ1-2; D uncertain. Trimming cost V 0 bases and J 0 bases, with 9 bases left between them. This CDR3 is built from 15 residues. Germline V gene data show CDR1 as SGHNT and CDR2 as YYREEE (reference sequence). The CDR3, as DNA: TGTGCCAGCAGCTTGGTTGGGCCGCCTAACTATGGCTACACCTTC. Residues: CASSLVGPPNYGYTF. Full variable domain (rest looked up from reference TRBV5-4 and TRBJ1-2): ETGVTQSPTHLIKTRGQQVTLRCSSQSGHNTVSWYQQALGQGPQFIFQYYREEENGRGNFPPRFSGLQFPNYSSELNVNALELDDSALYLCASSLVGPPNYGYTFGSGTRLTVV.

The chain couples TRBV18 to TRBJ2-3; D is ambiguous. Germline lookup yields CDR1 KGHSH and CDR2 LQKENI. V was pared by 2 bases and J by 3 bases, with 6 bases between. This CDR3 has 13 amino acids. The CDR3, as DNA: TGTGCCAGCTCACCAGAAGAAACAGATACGCAGTATTTT. Translating it yields CASSPEETDTQYF.

The chain joins TRBV6-6 to TRBJ2-7; D unresolved. The germline V gene encodes CDR1 MNHNY and CDR2 SVGAGI (reference sequence). Trimming took 0 bases from V and 2 from J, leaving 5 bases between them. This CDR3 has 13 residues. The CDR3 loop reads CASSYSLTYEQYF. The CDR3 DNA reads as TGTGCCAGCAGTTACTCGCTCACCTACGAGCAGTACTTC.

This sequence joins TRBV5-1 and TRBJ1-2; weak D call: TRBD1 (5 bases). Germline V lookup: CDR1 SGHRS, CDR2 YFSETQ. The CDR3 has 14 residues. V dropped 0 bases and J dropped 7 bases, with 13 bases sitting between them. CDR3 DNA: TGCGCCAGCAGCTTGGGGCGACAGCCCGGTGGCTACACCTTC. As protein: CASSLGRQPGGYTF.

The chain joins TRBV5-5 to TRBJ1-3; TRBD1 is a possible D gene (5 bases). This CDR3 region has 14 residues. Germline V gives CDR1 SGHKS, CDR2 YYEKEE (reference sequence). The V and J ends lost 1 base and 5 bases respectively, with 10 bases between them. The CDR3 region has the DNA TGTGCCAGCAGCTTGAAAACAGGACGAAACACCATATATTTT. Protein: CASSLKTGRNTIYF.

Only a few counts were recorded for this clone. The genes are TRBV27 and TRBJ2-7; D could derive from TRBD1 or TRBD2 (5 bases each). CDR3 length: 14 residues. The ends were cut back, 8 bases at V and 5 bases at J, with 19 bases in the middle. The germline V gene encodes CDR1 MNHEY and CDR2 SMNVEV (reference sequence). This CDR3 is CASATRGYTDEQYF. CDR3 in DNA: TGTGCCAGCGCGACTCGGGGCTACACGGACGAGCAGTACTTC.

The rearrangement uses TRBV6-1 and TRBJ1-2; the D is unclear. Germline lookup yields CDR1 MNHNS and CDR2 SASEGT. This CDR3 comprises 12 residues. V was pared by 7 bases and J by 13 bases, with 19 bases between. The CDR3 protein is CASILETGRSTF. Written as DNA, the CDR3 is TGTGCCAGCATCCTTGAGACCGGACGGTCCACCTTC.

This clone was recorded only once. The junction shows a germline mismatch at one end, possibly a read error. The genes are TRBV6-5 and TRBJ2-1, with 12 bases that match TRBD2. The CDR3 has 13 residues. In germline, CDR1 is MNHEY, CDR2 SVGAGI. CDR3 region: CASSDTSGRSRIF. The CDR3 DNA reads as TGTGCCAGCAGTGACACTAGCGGGAGGAGCAGGATCTTC.

The V gene is TRBV5-6, the J gene TRBJ2-1; 11 bases are a match to TRBD2. The V and J ends lost 3 bases and 6 bases, in that order; junction bases with no gene match: 8. The V gene's germline CDR1 is SGHDT and CDR2 YYEEEE. This CDR3 region has 16 residues. The DNA for the CDR3 is TGTGCCAGCAGCTCTATACTAGCGGGAGTAGTCAATGAGCAGTTCTTC. Its protein is CASSSILAGVVNEQFF. Complete variable domain (other parts from reference TRBV5-6 and TRBJ2-1): DAGVTQSPTHLIKTRGQQVTLRCSPKSGHDTVSWYQQALGQGPQFIFQYYEEEERQRGNFPDRFSGHQFPNYSSELNVNALLLGDSALYLCASSSILAGVVNEQFFGPGTRLTVL.

The chain has TRBV19 and TRBJ1-1; the D gene is possibly TRBD1 (6 bases). The germline V gene encodes CDR1 LNHDA and CDR2 SQIVND (reference sequence). Trimming left V 4 bases short and J 6 bases short, with 21 bases between. The CDR3 sequence is 16 residues long. The CDR3 coding sequence is TGTGCCAGTAGTACCCTGCCAGGGGAACCAGGGGCTGAAGCTTTCTTT. It encodes CASSTLPGEPGAEAFF.